This TCR beta chain derives from a study of low-dose radiotherapy and immunotherapy resistance in tumors. As for the study in general: Cohort 2's total reached 13 Gy over 26 weeks, at 1 Gy per fraction every two weeks. Aspirin was taken orally at 300 mg daily by patients, and this continued for four cycles from cycle 1 day 1.

TRAV- and TRBV-specific primers were used for first-strand cDNA, which covered alpha and beta chains. With a constant-region primer and a V-primer adapter, TCRs were subjected to roughly 18 PCR cycles of amplification. TCRdb redid the calling of the reads with MiXCR, one entry per CDR3 protein. The sample shows just over 90,000 distinct CDR3 sequences, 20% of them seen only once. The time point: after trial treatment. Treatment given: LDRT plus nivolumab, ipilimumab, low-dose cyclophosphamide and aspirin (RACIN trial). Ipilimumab, nivolumab, aspirin, low-dose cyclophosphamide and low-dose radiotherapy were administered to donors. CDR3 length: 15 amino acids. This clonotype was detected many times.

V and J are TRBV21-1 and TRBJ2-7; the DNA was not compared with TRBD2, the D call given in the table. TRBV21-1 constitutes a pseudogene. Sequenced material: PBMCs, taken after low-dose radiotherapy plus immunotherapy. The sequence came from a female donor with ovarian cancer. The CDR3 here is CASSIPVRALYEQYF. CDR3 in DNA: TGTGCCAGCAGCATCCCGGTCAGGGCCCTCTACGAGCAGTACTTC.